This T cell receptor beta chain emerged from a study of T-cell memory formation after mild COVID-19. As for the study in general: Clusters of TCRs were largely donor specific. Findings and limits, study-wide: Mainly in CM and EM were contracting CD4+ clones; CD8+ were in EMRA.

This clonotype has more than one count but fewer than ten. Antigen: not known. Germline loops: CDR1 DFQATT, CDR2 SNEGSKA (reference sequence). The germline V and J ends were trimmed by 0 bases and 4 bases, with 13 bases remaining between them. This CDR3 region has 15 residues. 5'RACE with constant-segment primers yielded barcoded, UMI-tagged TCR alpha and TCR beta cDNA libraries. Each CDR3 protein gets one entry after TCRdb re-called the 5' RACE reads with MiXCR. The sample shows 350,000 or so distinct CDR3 sequences, under 15% of them seen only once. The chain uses TRBV20-1 and TRBJ2-1; D gene ambiguous. The TCR comes from a young man who had mild COVID-19 (a few samples of this study predate the infection). Cell type and time point are not known. The sequenced sample was PBMCs or a T cell subset sorted from them (not recorded which). The CDR3 is CSARDYTTRYNEQFF. The CDR3 nucleotides read TGCAGTGCTAGAGATTACACCACGCGGTACAATGAGCAGTTCTTC.